The rows below give T cell receptor beta chains drawn from one sample of a study of cytomegalovirus exposure and HLA in healthy donors. Measured with immunoSEQ multiplex PCR; TCRdb has only the in-frame clones, and not every one. The sample table sets out 70,000 or so clones. The sequenced sample was PBMCs. Receptors were obtained from a man in his forties in good health and CMV-seronegative. CDR3s include the opening cysteine and the closing phenylalanine or tryptophan. A D gene is named only where the DNA matches it firmly. Some rows have no size entry. The others give once, few or many, or a class for an expanded clone.

CDR3	DNA	V	J	size	D
CASSKVGQASYEQYF	TGTGCCAGCAGCAAAGTTGGCCAGGCCTCCTACGAGCAGTACTTC	TRBV21-1	TRBJ2-7	NA	NA
CASSPIRDNSYEQYF	TGTGCCAGCAGCCCGATACGGGACAACTCCTACGAGCAGTACTTC	TRBV5-4	TRBJ2-7	NA	NA
CAWSVLDGANQPQHF	TGTGCCTGGAGTGTACTCGATGGGGCCAATCAGCCCCAGCATTTT	TRBV30	TRBJ1-5	NA	NA
CASSVGDSSYEQYF	TGTGCCAGCAGTGTGGGGGACAGCTCCTACGAGCAGTACTTC	TRBV2	TRBJ2-7	NA	TRBD1
CASSSGLAIINIQYF	TGCGCCAGCAGCTCGGGACTAGCAATCATAAACATTCAGTACTTC	TRBV5-1	TRBJ2-4	NA	TRBD2
CASSFDRNTGNTIYF	TGTGCCAGCAGCTTTGACAGGAATACAGGAAACACCATATATTTT	TRBV7-2	TRBJ1-3	NA	NA
CASSSTSGIRNEQFF	TGTGCCAGCAGTTCGACTAGCGGGATTCGCAATGAGCAGTTCTTC	TRBV6-5	TRBJ2-1	NA	TRBD2
CASSPNRVGGYTF	TGTGCCAGCAGCCCGAACAGGGTGGGTGGCTACACCTTC	TRBV7-2	TRBJ1-2	NA	NA
CASSLRDLAGTDTQYF	TGTGCCAGCAGCTTACGAGACCTAGCGGGCACAGATACGCAGTATTTT	TRBV7-2	TRBJ2-3	NA	TRBD2
CASSYSRVHQPQHF	TGTGCCAGCAGTTACTCGAGGGTTCATCAGCCCCAGCATTTT	TRBV6-6	TRBJ1-5	NA	NA
CAWSSGTGNQPQHF	TGTGCCTGGAGTTCCGGGACAGGCAATCAGCCCCAGCATTTT	TRBV30	TRBJ1-5	NA	TRBD1
CASSVRPGGPDTQYF	TGTGCCAGCTCAGTTCGACCGGGAGGGCCGGATACGCAGTATTTT	TRBV18	TRBJ2-3	NA	TRBD2
CASSETSGRVTGELFF	TGTGCCAGCAGCGAAACTAGCGGGAGAGTCACCGGGGAGCTGTTTTTT	TRBV6-4	TRBJ2-2	NA	TRBD2
CASRDNTGGYGYTF	TGCGCCAGCAGAGATAACACAGGGGGCTATGGCTACACCTTC	TRBV27	TRBJ1-2	NA	TRBD1
CASSSTGPRVTYEQYF	TGTGCCAGCAGTTCCACAGGGCCAAGGGTAACCTACGAGCAGTACTTC	TRBV28	TRBJ2-7	NA	NA
CASSQGGSGGPDNEQFF	TGTGCCAGCAGCCAAGGGGGTAGCGGGGGACCGGACAATGAGCAGTTCTTC	TRBV4-2	TRBJ2-1	NA	TRBD2
CASSLSPRDTEAFF	TGTGCCAGCAGCTTATCCCCGAGGGACACTGAAGCTTTCTTT	TRBV7-2	TRBJ1-1	NA	NA
CASSLRGGAPNEQFF	TGTGCCAGCAGCTTAAGGGGGGGGGCACCCAATGAGCAGTTCTTC	TRBV7-9	TRBJ2-1	NA	NA
CASSLGGTGGSYEQYF	TGTGCCAGCAGTTTGGGGGGGACAGGGGGCTCCTACGAGCAGTACTTC	TRBV27	TRBJ2-7	NA	TRBD1
CASSPGLAEDYEQYF	TGTGCCAGCAGTCCAGGACTAGCGGAGGATTACGAGCAGTACTTC	TRBV13	TRBJ2-7	NA	TRBD2
CAIGSVGLAGAGELFF	TGTGCCATCGGTAGCGTGGGGCTCGCGGGGGCCGGGGAGCTGTTTTTT	TRBV10-3	TRBJ2-2	NA	TRBD2
CASSLGGAYNEQFF	TGTGCCAGCAGCTTAGGAGGCGCGTACAATGAGCAGTTCTTC	TRBV11-2	TRBJ2-1	NA	NA
CATSARQGDTGELFF	TGTGCCACCAGCGCGCGACAGGGGGACACCGGGGAGCTGTTTTTT	TRBV15	TRBJ2-2	NA	TRBD1
CASSESGSSYNEQFF	TGTGCCAGCAGCGAGAGCGGGAGCTCCTACAATGAGCAGTTCTTC	TRBV25-1	TRBJ2-1	medium-sized	TRBD2
CASRSGLAAADTQYF	TGTGCCAGCAGGTCGGGACTAGCTGCTGCAGATACGCAGTATTTT	TRBV5-4	TRBJ2-3	NA	TRBD2
CASSLDLIRTAYGYTF	TGTGCCAGCAGCTTAGACCTGATCCGGACAGCATATGGCTACACCTTC	TRBV7-2	TRBJ1-2	NA	NA
CATTKAGVVGTHEQYF	TGTGCCACTACTAAAGCGGGAGTAGTGGGCACCCACGAGCAGTACTTC	TRBV19	TRBJ2-7	NA	TRBD2
CASSVAGGSGYNEQFF	TGTGCCAGCAGCGTCGCAGGGGGATCCGGTTACAATGAGCAGTTCTTC	TRBV9	TRBJ2-1	NA	TRBD1
CASSHAGDEQFF	TGTGCCAGCAGCCACGCAGGGGATGAGCAGTTCTTC	TRBV11-2	TRBJ2-1	NA	NA
CASGQGINYGYTF	TGTGCCAGCGGACAGGGTATAAACTATGGCTACACCTTC	TRBV19	TRBJ1-2	NA	TRBD1
CASSFGQGTDTQYF	TGTGCCAGCAGCTTTGGACAGGGCACAGATACGCAGTATTTT	TRBV7-9	TRBJ2-3	NA	TRBD1
CASSFLDSPLHF	TGTGCCAGCAGCTTTCTCGATTCACCCCTCCACTTT	TRBV7-9	TRBJ1-6	NA	NA
CAISGGVTGYGYTF	TGTGCCATCAGTGGGGGAGTAACTGGCTATGGCTACACCTTC	TRBV10-3	TRBJ1-2	NA	NA
CASSLGKRGNTIYF	TGTGCCAGCAGCTTAGGGAAGCGTGGAAACACCATATATTTT	TRBV11-2	TRBJ1-3	NA	NA
CASSWDSLNTEAFF	TGTGCCAGCAGTTGGGACAGCCTGAACACTGAAGCTTTCTTT	TRBV6-5	TRBJ1-1	NA	TRBD1
CASRVGDRGAAEAFF	TGTGCCAGCAGAGTGGGGGACAGGGGGGCCGCTGAAGCTTTCTTT	TRBV28	TRBJ1-1	NA	TRBD1
CASSLNSGSSYNEQFF	TGTGCCAGCAGCTTAAATAGCGGGAGCTCCTACAATGAGCAGTTCTTC	TRBV11-3	TRBJ2-1	NA	TRBD2
CASSQDGRLGNTIYF	TGTGCCAGCTCACAGGACGGGAGGCTCGGAAACACCATATATTTT	TRBV18	TRBJ1-3	NA	NA
CASSGQGPGELFF	TGTGCCAGCAGTGGACAGGGCCCCGGGGAGCTGTTTTTT	TRBV6-1	TRBJ2-2	NA	TRBD1
CASSQDQSGTYEQYF	TGTGCCAGCAGCCAAGATCAGAGCGGGACATACGAGCAGTACTTC	TRBV4-2	TRBJ2-7	NA	NA
CASRASGTNNSPLHF	TGTGCCAGCAGAGCCAGTGGGACTAATAATTCACCCCTCCACTTT	TRBV25-1	TRBJ1-6	NA	NA
CAWRTGVLNSPLHF	TGTGCCTGGAGGACAGGGGTCCTTAATTCACCCCTCCACTTT	TRBV30	TRBJ1-6	NA	TRBD1